These 20 T cell receptor beta chains were sequenced from one sample in a study of molecular identifiers for immune sequencing clone quantification. Each CDR3 protein is one row after TCRdb ran MiXCR on the PCR reads. The sample includes about 500,000 distinct CDR3 sequences, about 21% of them seen just once. The sample taken for sequencing was naive CD8+ T cells from blood, with Jurkat cell RNA spiked in. Subset denoted: FACS-sorted CD8+CD4-CCR7+CD45RA+ naive T cells. All receptors come from a human donor in good health. Some libraries in this study had Jurkat cell RNA spiked in.

This clonotype was observed a handful of times. CDR3 sequence (DNA): TGTGCCAGCAGCATGGGGGTGGACGAGCAGTTCTTC. Residues: CASSMGVDEQFF. The chain joins TRBV7-9 to TRBJ2-1; D assignment may be TRBD1 or TRBD2 (5 bases each). The germline V gene has CDR1 SEHNR and CDR2 FQNEAQ (reference sequence). The V end lost 5 bases, the J end lost 10 bases, and 12 bases lay between the germline ends. This CDR3 is 12 amino acids long.

The V and J genes are TRBV5-1 and TRBJ2-3; 14 bases agree with TRBD2. This CDR3 is built from 16 residues. Trimming removed 4 bases from V and 10 bases from J; junction bases left unmatched: 11. Germline CDR1 SGHRS, CDR2 YFSETQ. The CDR3 DNA follows: TGCGCCAGCAGCACGGGACTAGCGGGAGTGGAGGTGGCGCAGTATTTT. Its translation: CASSTGLAGVEVAQYF.

This clonotype has ten or more counts. The chain combines TRBV6-6 with TRBJ2-7, with D possibly TRBD2 on 6 matching bases. The germline V gene encodes CDR1 MNHNY and CDR2 SVGAGI (reference sequence). V was clipped by 3 bases and J by 4 bases, with 7 bases between them. The CDR3 contains 12 residues. Here the CDR3 DNA reads TGTGCCAGCAGTTATGCGGGATACGAGCAGTACTTC. Its protein product is CASSYAGYEQYF.

On this clonotype itself: A single base separates this from a much larger clone, so it may be a read error. The chain is built from TRBV7-9 and TRBJ1-1; perhaps TRBD1 as D (6 bases). CDR3 length: 15 amino acids. CDR1 SEHNR and CDR2 FQNEAQ come from the germline V gene (reference sequence). CDR3 nucleotides: TGTGTCAGCAGCACAAAGACAGGACCCAAGATTGAAGCTTTCTTT. Its protein is CVSSTKTGPKIEAFF.

The V and J genes are TRBV2 and TRBJ2-4, with 7 bases identical to TRBD2. J lost 6 bases, V lost 4 bases, and 3 bases had no gene match. The CDR3 length is 13 residues. CDR1 is SNHLY and CDR2 is FYNNEI in the germline V gene. CDR3 loop: CASSGRLANIQYF. CDR3 DNA: TGTGCCAGCAGTGGGCGACTAGCAAACATTCAGTACTTC.

This sequence joins TRBV10-3 and TRBJ2-5; a weak D match, TRBD2 (6 bases). The CDR3 is 14 amino acids. Germline lookup yields CDR1 ENHRY and CDR2 SYGVKD. V was shortened by 8 bases and J by 4 bases, with 17 bases between the two germline ends. The CDR3 bases are TGTGCCATCTCTTCGGAGGGAAACGTAGAGACCCAGTACTTC. The encoded protein is CAISSEGNVETQYF.

Only one count was recorded for this clonotype. A single base separates this from a much larger clone, so it may be a read error. The rearrangement links TRBV7-9 to TRBJ1-1; D remains unclear. The germline V gene encodes CDR1 SEHNR and CDR2 FQNEAQ (reference sequence). The CDR3 has 15 residues. The CDR3 coding sequence is TGTGTCAGCAGCTTAGGTTCTGCGATGAACACTGAAGCTTTCTTT. Its protein is CVSSLGSAMNTEAFF.

This clonotype was recorded many times. The chain has TRBV13 and TRBJ2-4, with D tentatively TRBD2 (6 bases). Germline CDR1 is PRHDT and CDR2 is FYEKMQ (reference sequence). Between the trimmed V and J ends, which lost 2 bases and 5 bases, there was a span of 10 bases. The CDR3 sequence is 14 residues long. CDR3 sequence (DNA): TGTGCCAGCAGCTTATCGGGGGTAGAAAACATTCAGTACTTC. Its protein is CASSLSGVENIQYF.

In this sample, this clonotype turned up a few times. The J gene is TRBJ2-2, the V gene TRBV27, with TRBD2 matching 9 bases. Germline V CDR1 and CDR2: MNHEY, SMNVEV (reference sequence). CDR3 length: 15 residues. The V segment lost 3 bases and the J segment 9 bases; nucleotides outside the gene matches: 8. The CDR3 DNA follows: TGTGCCAGCAGTTTGAGCGGGGGGCCCGCCCGGGAGCTGTTTTTT. Translation: CASSLSGGPARELFF.

This clonotype was seen a handful of times. J is TRBJ2-7 and V is TRBV12-3 or TRBV12-4; 8 bases align to TRBD1. CDR3 length: 13 amino acids. J lost 7 bases, V lost 6 bases, and 8 bases had no gene match. The CDR3 coding sequence is TGTGCCAGCAGAGAGCAGACAGGGGTTGAGCAGTACTTC. Amino acids: CASREQTGVEQYF.

This clonotype appeared a few times. At one end the junction does not follow the germline gene, possibly because of a read error. The chain combines TRBV7-9 with TRBJ2-7; 9 bases agree with TRBD1. CDR3 size: 18 residues. The germline CDR1 and CDR2 sequences are SEHNR and FQNEAQ (reference sequence). In DNA form, the CDR3 reads TGTGCCGGCAGCTTCCCCCACGCCGGGACAGGGCGCTCCTACGAGCAGTACTTC. This translates into CAGSFPHAGTGRSYEQYF.

As regards this clonotype: With a much larger clone just one base away, this may be a read error. CDR3 amino acids: CVSSIGVRGGNQPQHF. The DNA for the CDR3 is TGTGTCAGTAGTATAGGGGTCAGGGGTGGCAATCAGCCCCAGCATTTT. The chain is built from TRBV19 and TRBJ1-5, with D possibly being TRBD1 (6 bases). The CDR3 is 16 residues long. In germline, CDR1 is LNHDA, CDR2 SQIVND (reference sequence).

In this sample, this clonotype turned up a few times. The genes are TRBV10-3 and TRBJ1-2, with D uncertain. Between the trimmed V and J ends, which lost 9 bases and 4 bases, there was a span of 12 bases. This CDR3 is 12 amino acids long. Germline CDR1 and CDR2: ENHRY and SYGVKD. CDR3 region: CAMTPDFYGYTF. CDR3 bases: TGTGCCATGACCCCCGATTTCTATGGCTACACCTTC.

The genes are TRBV14 and TRBJ2-3; unclear D gene. Trimming took 0 bases from V and 2 from J, leaving 6 bases between them. The germline V gene encodes CDR1 SGHDN and CDR2 FVKESK. CDR3 length: 14 amino acids. CDR3 loop: CASSQDLNTDTQYF. Written as DNA, the CDR3 is TGTGCCAGCAGCCAAGATCTGAACACAGATACGCAGTATTTT.

This clonotype showed up just once. Without the conserved terminal phenylalanine or tryptophan, this CDR3 likely stems from a read error. In nucleotides, the CDR3 is TGTGCCAGCAGTCATTCCCTAGGGGTGGAGTCTTCACCCCTCCACTCT. Its protein product is CASSHSLGVESSPLHS. This chain connects TRBV27 to TRBJ1-6; possible D gene TRBD1, 5 bases. Trimming shortened V by 5 bases and J by 9 bases, and 20 bases separated the two germline ends. Germline V lookup: CDR1 MNHEY, CDR2 SMNVEV (reference sequence). This CDR3 has 16 amino acids.

In the case of this clonotype: A clone one base away is much larger, so this may be a read error. This chain joins TRBV28 and TRBJ2-1; no clear D gene. CDR3 length equals 15 residues. Trimming removed 4 bases at V and 6 bases at J, with 16 bases between. Germline V lookup: CDR1 MDHEN, CDR2 SYDVKM. In nucleotides, the CDR3 is TGTGCCAGCAGTTACCGCGGCCCGGCAAGCAATGAGCAGTTCTTC. Its translation is CASSYRGPASNEQFF. The variable domain in full, completed from reference TRBV28 and TRBJ2-1, reads DVKVTQSSRYLVKRTGEKVFLECVQDMDHENMFWYRQDPGLGLRLIYFSYDVKMKEKGDIPEGYSVSREKKERFSLILESASTNQTSMYLCASSYRGPASNEQFFGPGTRLTVL.

This clonotype was counted only a few times. In nucleotides, the CDR3 is TGTGCCAGCAGCCCCACTGGGCGGGGGTTGCGAGAGACCCAGTACTTC. This sequence encodes CASSPTGRGLRETQYF. The V gene is TRBV9, the J gene TRBJ2-5; 7 bases are a match to TRBD2. This CDR3 has 16 residues. J was trimmed by 4 bases and V by 4 bases; bases with no gene match: 13. Germline V gives CDR1 SGDLS, CDR2 YYNGEE. The entire variable domain, with the rest obtained from reference TRBV9 and TRBJ2-5, is as follows: DSGVTQTPKHLITATGQRVTLRCSPRSGDLSVYWYQQSLDQGLQFLIQYYNGEERAKGNILERFSAQQFPDLHSELNLSSLELGDSALYFCASSPTGRGLRETQYFGPGTRLLVL.

This clonotype was detected a few times. CDR3: CASSVAAGGVSEAFF. Written as DNA, the CDR3 is TGTGCCAGCAGCGTAGCTGCAGGGGGCGTTTCTGAAGCTTTCTTT. The V and J genes are TRBV9 and TRBJ1-1, with TRBD1 matching 8 bases. The CDR3 has 15 residues. Per germline, CDR1 SGDLS and CDR2 YYNGEE. J lost 6 bases, V lost 0 bases, and 7 bases had no gene match. The variable domain in full, completed from reference TRBV9 and TRBJ1-1, reads DSGVTQTPKHLITATGQRVTLRCSPRSGDLSVYWYQQSLDQGLQFLIQYYNGEERAKGNILERFSAQQFPDLHSELNLSSLELGDSALYFCASSVAAGGVSEAFFGQGTRLTVV.

With respect to this clonotype: This may be a read error, as it is one base from a much larger clone. As the CDR3 is not closed by the conserved phenylalanine or tryptophan, this likely results from a read error. DNA of the CDR3: TGTGCCAGCGGAAGCTGGGAAAATGAAAAACTGTTTCTT. This codes for CASGSWENEKLFL. J is TRBJ1-4 and V is TRBV7-9, with unresolved D. Germline CDR1 and CDR2: SEHNR and FQNEAQ (reference sequence). The V gene lost 8 bases and the J gene lost 5 bases, with 12 bases spanning the gap. The CDR3 loop spans 13 amino acids.

This clonotype was observed a few times. The V call is TRBV4-1, the J call TRBJ2-3; either TRBD1 or TRBD2 may fit D (6 bases each). The germline gives CDR1 MGHRA, CDR2 YSYEKL. The CDR3 is 16 amino acids. The V end was cut by 3 bases, the J end by 6 bases, with 19 bases between. Here the CDR3 DNA reads TGCGCCAGCAGCCAGACCAGGGGTGGGAGGTTGGATACGCAGTATTTT. This encodes CASSQTRGGRLDTQYF.